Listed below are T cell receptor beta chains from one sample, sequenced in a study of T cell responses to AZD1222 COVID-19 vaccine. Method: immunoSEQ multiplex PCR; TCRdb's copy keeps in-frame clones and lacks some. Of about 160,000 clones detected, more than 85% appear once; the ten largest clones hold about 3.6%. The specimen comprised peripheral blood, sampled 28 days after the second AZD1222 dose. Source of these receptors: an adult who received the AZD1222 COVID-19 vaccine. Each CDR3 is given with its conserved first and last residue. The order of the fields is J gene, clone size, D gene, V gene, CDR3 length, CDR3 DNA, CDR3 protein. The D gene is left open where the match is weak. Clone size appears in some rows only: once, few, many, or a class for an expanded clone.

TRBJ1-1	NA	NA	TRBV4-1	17	TGCGCCAGCAGCCAAGGGCGGGTTCGGGGGTCGAACACTGAAGCTTTCTTT	CASSQGRVRGSNTEAFF
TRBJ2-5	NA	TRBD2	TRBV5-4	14	TGTGCCAGCAGTAAGCGGGACGGGGAAGAGACCCAGTACTTC	CASSKRDGEETQYF
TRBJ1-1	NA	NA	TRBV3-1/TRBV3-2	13	TGTGCCAGCAGCCGTCGGACGGGGGGTGAAGCTTTCTTT	CASSRRTGGEAFF
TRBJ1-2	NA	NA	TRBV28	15	TGTGCCAGCATTTCTGGGGGGCCCCTAATCTATGGCTACACCTTC	CASISGGPLIYGYTF
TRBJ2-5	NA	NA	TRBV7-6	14	TGTGCCAGCAGCCCCCAGGGAGGACAAGAGACCCAGTACTTC	CASSPQGGQETQYF
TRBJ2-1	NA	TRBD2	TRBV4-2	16	TGTGCCAGCAGCCAAGATTTTAGCGGGAGTTACAATGAGCAGTTCTTC	CASSQDFSGSYNEQFF
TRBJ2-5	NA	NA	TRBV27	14	TGTGCCAGCAGTTTTCTGGGACGTCAAGAGACCCAGTACTTC	CASSFLGRQETQYF
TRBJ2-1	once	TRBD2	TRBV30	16	TGTGCCTGGAGTGAGCTAGCGGGACACTCCTACAATGAGCAGTTCTTC	CAWSELAGHSYNEQFF
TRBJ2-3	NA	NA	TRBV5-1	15	TGCGCCAGCAGCTCCACCCGCCGGCAATGGGATACGCAGTATTTT	CASSSTRRQWDTQYF
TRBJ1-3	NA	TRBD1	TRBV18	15	TGTGCCAGCTTCCCCCGCCGGGACAGTGGAAACACCATATATTTT	CASFPRRDSGNTIYF
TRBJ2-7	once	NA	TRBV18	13	TGTGCCAGCTCACCCGGTCGAGTCTACGAGCAGTACTTC	CASSPGRVYEQYF
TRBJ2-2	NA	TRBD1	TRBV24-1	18	TGTGCCACCAGATCTAATGTTGGGCAGGGGGTGTTGACCGGGGAGCTGTTTTTT	CATRSNVGQGVLTGELFF
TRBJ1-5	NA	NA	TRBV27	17	TGTGCCAGCAGCCAGACGACACGGGGGTATAGCAATCAGCCCCAGCATTTT	CASSQTTRGYSNQPQHF
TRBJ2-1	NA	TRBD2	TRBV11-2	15	TGTGCCAGCAGCTTAGATTCAAGCGGGATCAATGAGCAGTTCTTC	CASSLDSSGINEQFF
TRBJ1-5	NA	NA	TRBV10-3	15	TGTGCCATCAGTGAGTCGGGATATAGCAATCAGCCCCAGCATTTT	CAISESGYSNQPQHF
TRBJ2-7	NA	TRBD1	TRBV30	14	TGTGCCTGGGACTTGGGACAGGGTGGTGACGAGCAGTACTTC	CAWDLGQGGDEQYF
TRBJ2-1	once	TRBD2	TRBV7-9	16	TGTGCCAGCAGCATGCCGGGAGGCGGGAGTTACAATGAGCAGTTCTTC	CASSMPGGGSYNEQFF
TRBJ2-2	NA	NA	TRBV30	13	TGTGCCTGGAGCCGGACGGTCACCGGGGAGCTGTTTTTT	CAWSRTVTGELFF
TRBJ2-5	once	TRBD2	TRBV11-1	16	TGTGCCAGCAGCTCGTTTCGGGACTACGTACAAGAGACCCAGTACTTC	CASSSFRDYVQETQYF
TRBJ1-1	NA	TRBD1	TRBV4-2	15	TGTGCCAGCAGCCAGGGGGGACAGCTGAACACTGAAGCTTTCTTT	CASSQGGQLNTEAFF
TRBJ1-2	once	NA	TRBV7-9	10	TGTGCCAGCAGAGATGATGGCTACACCTTC	CASRDDGYTF
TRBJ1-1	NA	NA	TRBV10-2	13	TGCGCCAGCAAAAGACCCGGGGGCCCTGAAGCTTTCTTT	CASKRPGGPEAFF
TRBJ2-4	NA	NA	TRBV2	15	TGTGCCAGCAGCCCAGAGGGGGGCTGGGAAAACATTCAGTACTTC	CASSPEGGWENIQYF
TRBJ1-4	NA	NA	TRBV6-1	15	TGTGCCAGCAGTGACGGGGCGAGGGGTAATGAAAAACTGTTTTTT	CASSDGARGNEKLFF
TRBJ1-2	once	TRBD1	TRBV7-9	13	TGTGCCAGCAGCTTACAACAGGGGGATGGCTACACCTTC	CASSLQQGDGYTF
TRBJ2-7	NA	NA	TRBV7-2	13	TGTGCCAGCAGCTTAGGGAGAGACTACGAGCAGTACTTC	CASSLGRDYEQYF
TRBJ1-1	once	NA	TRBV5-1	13	TGCGCCAGCACCCTTCAATTCAACACTGAAGCTTTCTTT	CASTLQFNTEAFF
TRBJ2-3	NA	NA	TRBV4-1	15	TGCGCCAGCAGCCAAGGGGGACGGAGCACAGATACGCAGTATTTT	CASSQGGRSTDTQYF
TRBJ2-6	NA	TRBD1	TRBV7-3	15	TGTGCCAGCAGCACAACAGGGGACGGGGCCAACGTCCTGACTTTC	CASSTTGDGANVLTF
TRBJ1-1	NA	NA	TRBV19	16	TGTGCCAGTAGTATAGTCGGGGCACAACTGAACACTGAAGCTTTCTTT	CASSIVGAQLNTEAFF
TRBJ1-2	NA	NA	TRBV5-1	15	TGCGCCAGCAGCTTGGATTACAGGGAATTGGGTGGCTACACCTTC	CASSLDYRELGGYTF
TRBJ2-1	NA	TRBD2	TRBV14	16	TGTGCCAGCACCCGGACTAGCGGGAAAGACTACAATGAGCAGTTCTTC	CASTRTSGKDYNEQFF
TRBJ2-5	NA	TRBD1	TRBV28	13	TGTGCCAGCATACTGGGACAGGGAGGGACCCAGTACTTC	CASILGQGGTQYF
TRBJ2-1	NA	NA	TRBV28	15	TGTGCCAGCAGTTTAAGGGCTAATCCCAACAATGAGCAGTTCTTC	CASSLRANPNNEQFF
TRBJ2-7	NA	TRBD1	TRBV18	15	TGTGCCAGCTCACCACTGAGGGACAGCCTTTACGAGCAGTACTTC	CASSPLRDSLYEQYF
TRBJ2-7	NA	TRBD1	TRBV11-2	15	TGTGCCAGCAGCTTGGGACAGGGGACTTACTACGAGCAGTACTTC	CASSLGQGTYYEQYF
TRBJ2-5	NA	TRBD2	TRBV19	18	TGTGCCAGTAGTCTCGGGACTAGCGGGAGAGGGTTTCAAGAGACCCAGTACTTC	CASSLGTSGRGFQETQYF
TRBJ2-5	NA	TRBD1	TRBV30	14	TGTGCCTGGAGCCATGGGACAGCCGAAGAGACCCAGTACTTC	CAWSHGTAEETQYF
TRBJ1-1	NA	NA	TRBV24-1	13	TGTGCCACCAGTGATCCGGACAGCACTGAAGCTTTCTTT	CATSDPDSTEAFF
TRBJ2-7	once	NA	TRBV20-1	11	TGCAGTGCCCCTAGCAGGCACGAGCAGTACTTC	CSAPSRHEQYF
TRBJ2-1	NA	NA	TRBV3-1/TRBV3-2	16	TGTGCCAGCAGCCAAATCGCAGGGCGGAATAACAATGAGCAGTTCTTC	CASSQIAGRNNNEQFF
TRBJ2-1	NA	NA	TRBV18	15	TGTGCCAGCTCAGGGTCGATCGGGACAATTAATGAGCAGTTCTTC	CASSGSIGTINEQFF